This T cell receptor beta chain was retrieved from a study of cytomegalovirus exposure and HLA in healthy donors. Study conclusions and caveats: In terms of immune exposure information, only CMV serostatus was available. A later analysis appeared to link common viral pathogens to several of the most significant clusters. Roughly even sequencing depth across donors was the assumption behind the presence/absence analyses.

The CDR3 runs to 19 residues. Healthy bone marrow donors made up the cohort. 60 Vbeta and 13 Jbeta primers were used in PCR. Libraries were prepared by immunoSEQ multiplex PCR; TCRdb keeps only in-frame clonotypes and omits some of them. The table has around 160,000 clones, over 65% seen once. A remark on this clone: Its antigen is unidentified.

The sequencing input was PBMCs. The clonotype was recovered from a middle-aged man in good health and CMV-seropositive. V is TRBV12-2 and J is TRBJ1-4. TRBV12-2 is classified as a pseudogene. CDR3 nucleotide sequence: TGTGCAAGTCGCTTAGCGTCTAGGCGGGGGAGTGTATATAATGAAAAACTGTTTTTT. Translated, it gives CASRLASRRGSVYNEKLFF.